The present entry profiles one T cell receptor (beta chain) with its context. Treatment defined: around 19 received Ad26.COV2.S at low or high dose, single or two shots; about 5 received placebo; per-sample allocation not given. Samples were taken on day 63 after the first vaccine or placebo injection. As its vector, the vaccine had Ad26, which expressed Wuhan-strain SARS-CoV-2 spike. The entry originates in a study of Ad26.COV2.S vaccination and SARS-CoV-2 variants. On the study more broadly: Recipients of Ad26.COV2.S got it intramuscularly, once or twice 56 days apart.

The data were produced by immunoSEQ multiplex PCR, yet TCRdb's version contains in-frame clones alone and is incomplete. In the table there are around 320,000 clones, around 87% of which are singletons. The CDR3 runs to 13 residues. Deletions cut 7 bases from V and 11 bases from J, with 20 bases between. Germline CDR1 is SGHVS and CDR2 is FQNEAQ. Sequenced here: peripheral blood, sampled in a trial of Ad26.COV2.S vaccine versus placebo. V gene TRBV7-8 combines with J gene TRBJ1-1, with D perhaps matching TRBD1 (5 bases). The source is a person aged 18 to 59 who received the Ad26.COV2.S COVID-19 vaccine or a placebo. The CDR3 nucleotides read TGTGCCAGCACCACCGGGACCCTTATTGATGCTTTCTTT. As protein: CASTTGTLIDAFF.